This T cell receptor beta chain was obtained from a study of CD8 T cells in Susac syndrome. The study, taken as a whole, reports: The CD4+ T cell repertoires that were profiled in Susac syndrome showed no clonal expansion.

With respect to this clonotype: Its antigen is not known.

Sequencing of TCR beta covered CD8+ and CD4+ T cells obtained from blood. V dropped 4 bases and J dropped 5 bases, with 10 bases sitting between them. This CDR3 comprises 13 residues. Per germline, CDR1 SGHDT and CDR2 YYEEEE. The RNA, about 0.45 to 1 ug, was put through reverse transcription using random hexamers. TCRdb used MiXCR to reprocess the immunoSEQ multiplex PCR reads, holding one entry per CDR3 protein. The data contain about 170,000 distinct CDR3 sequences, approximately 95% of them singletons. The rearrangement uses TRBV5-6 and TRBJ1-5; D is possibly TRBD1 (5 bases). This TCR was recovered from a human donor with Susac syndrome. Sequences were obtained from CD4+ T cells from PBMCs. The CDR3 sequence: CASSGTPDQPQHF. The CDR3 DNA is TGTGCCAGCAGCGGGACTCCAGATCAGCCCCAGCATTTT. Full variable domain (outside the CDR3, taken from reference TRBV5-6 and TRBJ1-5): DAGVTQSPTHLIKTRGQQVTLRCSPKSGHDTVSWYQQALGQGPQFIFQYYEEEERQRGNFPDRFSGHQFPNYSSELNVNALLLGDSALYLCASSGTPDQPQHFGDGTRLSIL.